The 7 T cell receptor beta chains below all came from one sample that was sequenced in a study of cytomegalovirus exposure and HLA in healthy donors. The repertoire was sequenced with immunoSEQ multiplex PCR; TCRdb's copy has only in-frame clones and lacks some. Of 120,000 to 150,000 clones listed, about 91% are singletons. The source material was PBMCs. These TCRs come from a man aged 18-30 years in good health and CMV-seropositive.

The chain's CDR3 is CASSSGISTDTQYF. CDR3 DNA: TGCGCCAGCAGCTCGGGGATCAGCACAGATACGCAGTATTTT. The rearrangement links TRBV5-1 to TRBJ2-3; maybe TRBD2 (5 bases). The V and J ends lost 3 bases and 0 bases respectively, with 8 bases between them. Germline values: CDR1 SGHRS, CDR2 YFSETQ. The CDR3 is 14 residues long.

This clone was detected only a few times. The chain employs TRBV30 and TRBJ1-2; D uncertain. CDR3 length equals 12 residues. V lost 3 bases and J lost 8, with 13 bases in between. CDR1 is GTSNPN, CDR2 SVGIG, per germline (reference sequence). The CDR3 DNA reads TGTGCCTGGAGGTATTCCGCGGGAGGCTACACCTTC. Its translation is CAWRYSAGGYTF.

The chain is built from TRBV18 and TRBJ1-5, with a weak D call TRBD1 (6 bases). Germline CDR1 KGHSH, CDR2 LQKENI. The CDR3 has 14 amino acids. The germline V and J ends were trimmed by 5 bases and 4 bases, with 12 bases remaining between them. CDR3 sequence: CASSADSGNQPQHF. CDR3 bases: TGTGCCAGCTCAGCGGACAGTGGGAATCAGCCCCAGCATTTT.

On this clone: The same CDR3 also results from other DNA sequences found in this sample. The V call is TRBV5-1, the J call TRBJ2-3; no firm D call. Germline loops: CDR1 SGHRS, CDR2 YFSETQ. This CDR3 is built from 14 residues. Between the trimmed V and J ends, which lost 0 bases and 2 bases, there was a span of 7 bases. CDR3 loop: CASSLGRSTDTQYF. The CDR3 DNA follows: TGCGCCAGCAGCTTGGGCAGATCCACAGATACGCAGTATTTT.

The chain has TRBV2 and TRBJ2-2, with D possibly TRBD2 on 5 matching bases. This CDR3 is 14 amino acids long. Trimming shortened V by 7 bases and J by 7 bases, and 16 bases separated the two germline ends. Germline V gene data show CDR1 as SNHLY and CDR2 as FYNNEI. The CDR3 here is CASNRASAGGELFF. The DNA of the CDR3 is TGTGCCAGCAACCGCGCATCCGCGGGCGGGGAGCTGTTTTTT. Combining the CDR3 with reference TRBV2 and TRBJ2-2 gives the whole variable domain EPEVTQTPSHQVTQMGQEVILRCVPISNHLYFYWYRQILGQKVEFLVSFYNNEISEKSEIFDDQFSVERPDGSNFTLKIRSTKLEDSAMYFCASNRASAGGELFFGEGSRLTVL.

The chain combines TRBV27 with TRBJ2-7; TRBD2 is a possible D gene (6 bases). Germline values: CDR1 MNHEY, CDR2 SMNVEV (reference sequence). With 0 bases removed from V and 3 bases from J, the gap between germline ends came to 12 bases. The CDR3 consists of 15 residues. The CDR3, as DNA: TGTGCCAGCAGTTTATCAGGAGGGAGTCTCTACGAGCAGTACTTC. It specifies CASSLSGGSLYEQYF.

This clone has a handful of counts. The chain carries TRBV2 and TRBJ1-5; D is possibly TRBD1 (6 bases). Germline V gives CDR1 SNHLY, CDR2 FYNNEI. Trimming removed 3 bases at V and 5 bases at J, with 20 bases between. CDR3 length equals 17 residues. The CDR3 here is CASSDYRVSEFYQPQHF. CDR3 DNA sequence: TGTGCCAGCAGTGACTACAGGGTAAGCGAGTTTTATCAGCCCCAGCATTTT.